This entry lists 14 T cell receptor beta chains sequenced from one sample in a study of monozygotic twins with inflammatory bowel disease (dated by TCRdb to the late 2010s). The library was produced with 5' RACE. For sequencing, an Illumina HiSeq 2500 was employed. One entry per CDR3 protein sequence results from the TCRdb reprocessing of the reads, with DNA left out. This sample's clone table shows fewer than 450,000 distinct CDR3 sequences. The ten top clones hold just over 2.5% of the sample. Sequencing used blood. The receptor set was obtained from a human donor with ulcerative colitis or Crohn's disease, or a healthy co-twin of an affected twin (not recorded which).

This chain links TRBV4-3 with TRBJ1-5. Germline assignment: CDR1 LGHNA and CDR2 YSLEER. This CDR3 is 15 amino acids long. CDR3 amino acids: CASSLAANNNQPQHF.

The genes are TRBV20-1 and TRBJ1-5; TCRdb calls TRBD1, which cannot be checked without DNA. The CDR3 is 15 amino acids. Germline V lookup: CDR1 DFQATT, CDR2 SNEGSKA (reference sequence). CDR3 sequence: CSARSYRDSNQPQHF.

The chain combines TRBV4-1 with TRBJ2-7; without DNA, the TCRdb call of TRBD1 cannot be checked. CDR3 length: 16 amino acids. Germline V CDR1 and CDR2: MGHRA, YSYEKL. The CDR3 region is CASSQGVRDRRYEQYF.

The chain couples TRBV15 to TRBJ2-3; TCRdb reports TRBD1, a call that lacks DNA to check it against. CDR1 LNHNV and CDR2 YYDKDF come from the germline V gene (reference sequence). The CDR3 sequence is 21 residues long. This CDR3 is CATLPSRGQLAILSSTDTQYF.

The V call is TRBV5-1, the J call TRBJ1-4. The CDR3 runs 13 residues. Looked up from germline, CDR1 is SGHRS and CDR2 is YFSETQ. CDR3 sequence reads: CASSLRENEKLFF.

This sequence joins TRBV27 and TRBJ1-6; TCRdb's assignment of TRBD1 cannot be checked, as there is no DNA. Looked up from germline, CDR1 is MNHEY and CDR2 is SMNVEV (reference sequence). This CDR3 has 15 amino acids. The CDR3 loop is CASSLSGVNNSPLHF.

The chain uses TRBV12-3 or TRBV12-4 and TRBJ2-2. This CDR3 spans 15 amino acids. Here the CDR3 reads CASSLAGLNTGELFF.

The chain combines TRBV7-3 with TRBJ1-6; absent DNA, TCRdb's TRBD1 call cannot be checked. The germline gives CDR1 SGHTA, CDR2 FQGTGA. The CDR3 runs to 16 residues. The CDR3 here is CASSSQPQGIGSPLHF.

V and J are TRBV7-9 and TRBJ2-5. The CDR3 loop spans 14 amino acids. Germline assignment: CDR1 SEHNR and CDR2 FQNEAQ (reference sequence). Here the CDR3 reads CASSLVRSQETQYF.

The chain uses TRBV7-6 and TRBJ2-7; TCRdb's D gene call, TRBD2, goes unchecked for lack of DNA. In germline, CDR1 is SGHVS, CDR2 FNYEAQ. CDR3 length: 13 amino acids. The CDR3 sequence is CASSPASRNEQYF.

The chain has TRBV7-2 and TRBJ2-1; TCRdb's D call of TRBD1 is untestable without DNA. The CDR3 totals 16 residues. Per germline, CDR1 SGHTA and CDR2 FQGNSA. The CDR3 sequence: CASSPPGGRRGHEQFF.

V is TRBV7-2 and J is TRBJ2-3. Germline V gene data show CDR1 as SGHTA and CDR2 as FQGNSA. This CDR3 region has 15 residues. CDR3 region: CASSLSLTWSDTQYF.

This chain uses TRBV20-1 with TRBJ2-1. The CDR3 has 15 residues. From germline, CDR1 is DFQATT and CDR2 SNEGSKA (reference sequence). This CDR3 reads CSARDIDASYNEQFF.

V usage is TRBV18 and J usage is TRBJ1-6. In germline, CDR1 is KGHSH, CDR2 LQKENI. The CDR3 loop spans 15 amino acids. CDR3 loop: CASSPQDVYNSPLHF.